This T cell receptor (beta chain) was captured by sequencing in a study of OX40 agonist ivuxolimab in advanced cancers. Study context: An anti-OX40 (CD134) antibody with agonistic activity, ivuxolimab, was administered to patients. Three patients had partial responses: one hepatocellular carcinoma, two cutaneous melanoma.

Findings and limits, study-wide: Clonal expansion from baseline to week 6 occurred in both CD4+ and CD8+ T cells.

The data were produced by immunoSEQ multiplex PCR, yet TCRdb's version contains in-frame clones alone and is incomplete. The sample consists of tens of thousands of clones, around 80% of them appearing once. The V end lost 3 bases, the J end lost 6 bases, and 14 bases lay between the germline ends. CDR1 is SGHTA and CDR2 is FQGNSA in the germline V gene. The CDR3 is 14 amino acids. No patient had autoimmune disease or received systemic immunosuppression. To note about this clone: What it binds is unknown.

Material: CD4+ or CD8+ T cells sorted from blood, obtained in a trial of the OX40 agonist ivuxolimab. This clonotype was obtained from an adult with an advanced solid tumor such as melanoma, head and neck, liver or kidney cancer. The chain recombines TRBV7-2 with TRBJ2-5; tentatively, D is TRBD1 or TRBD2 (5 bases each). The CDR3 DNA sequence: TGTGCCAGCAGCTTTACCGGGGCCGTAAAGACCCAGTACTTC. Translated, it gives CASSFTGAVKTQYF.